These 26 T cell receptor beta chains share one sample of origin, sequenced in a study of blood T cell repertoires in COVID-19. Repertoires were generated with immunoSEQ multiplex PCR, while TCRdb's copy carries only in-frame clones and drops some. Here the sample spans about 190,000 clones, more than 75% being singletons. Material for sequencing was PBMCs or T cells enriched from blood (not recorded which). Receptor source: a woman between 45 and 65 years old with acute COVID-19.

The chain couples TRBV5-1 to TRBJ1-1; a possible D gene is TRBD1 (5 bases). The ends were cut back, 0 bases at V and 5 bases at J, with 8 bases in the middle. Germline CDR1 is SGHRS and CDR2 is YFSETQ. This CDR3 is 13 amino acids long. The CDR3 DNA reads as TGCGCCAGCAGCTTGGAGGGGAAGACTGAAGCTTTCTTT. Translated: CASSLEGKTEAFF.

The CDR3 is CASSAGYAPYEQYV. CDR3 DNA sequence: TGCGCCAGCAGTGCAGGGTACGCCCCCTACGAGCAGTACGTC. The gene calls are TRBV10-1 and TRBJ2-7, with D possibly TRBD1 on 5 matching bases. The length of the CDR3 is 14 residues. The V gene lost 4 bases and the J gene lost 2 bases, with 12 bases spanning the gap. The germline V gene has CDR1 WNHNN and CDR2 SYGVQD (reference sequence).

This clone was detected ten times or more. The rearrangement uses TRBV28 and TRBJ1-2; a weak D match, TRBD1 (5 bases). The CDR3 is made up of 12 amino acids. Germline V CDR1 and CDR2: MDHEN, SYDVKM. The V and J ends lost 6 bases and 8 bases respectively, with 13 bases between them. CDR3 in amino acids: CASRGTLAGYTF. CDR3 nucleotide sequence: TGTGCCAGCAGGGGGACTTTGGCGGGCTACACCTTC.

The chain links TRBV11-2 to TRBJ2-5, with D possibly matching TRBD1 (7 bases). The CDR3 totals 14 residues. The germline CDR1 and CDR2 sequences are SGHAT and FQNNGV. Trimming removed 5 bases at V and 12 bases at J, with 22 bases between. The CDR3 loop is CASSPVDQGGQEYF. The DNA for the CDR3 is TGTGCCAGCAGCCCCGTAGACCAGGGGGGACAAGAGTACTTC.

The J gene is TRBJ2-3, the V gene TRBV3-1 (or the pseudogene TRBV3-2); 11 bases are shared with TRBD2. The germline gives CDR1 LGHDT, CDR2 YNNKEL (reference sequence). V shed 4 bases, J shed 3 bases, and the junction held 6 bases outside the gene matches. The CDR3 has 16 residues. CDR3 residues: CASSLAGGPRTDTQYF. The DNA for the CDR3 is TGTGCCAGCAGCCTAGCGGGGGGGCCTCGGACAGATACGCAGTATTTT.

The chain combines TRBV28 with TRBJ1-2, with TRBD1 as a possible D gene (6 bases). Germline V gene lookup returns CDR1 MDHEN and CDR2 SYDVKM. CDR3 length equals 12 residues. Trimming removed 7 bases from V and 2 bases from J, with 8 bases in between. The CDR3 region has the DNA TGTGCCAGCACGGACAGAAACTATGGCTACACCTTC. Encoded protein: CASTDRNYGYTF.

The chain links TRBV4-2 to TRBJ1-2; unclear D gene. The ends were cut back, 3 bases at V and 3 bases at J, with 5 bases in the middle. This CDR3 comprises 12 residues. Germline V gene lookup returns CDR1 LGHNA and CDR2 YNFKEQ. CDR3 protein: CASSQGDYGYTF. CDR3 coding DNA: TGTGCCAGCAGCCAGGGAGACTATGGCTACACCTTC.

The chain is built from TRBV4-1 and TRBJ2-1; TRBD2 aligns across 11 bases. The CDR3 consists of 15 residues. The germline gives CDR1 MGHRA, CDR2 YSYEKL. Losses at the gene ends were 7 bases for V and 8 bases for J; bases not matched to a gene: 10. In DNA form, the CDR3 reads TGCGCCAGCACCAGTAGACTAGCGGGGACCGATGAGCAGTTCTTC. It codes for CASTSRLAGTDEQFF.

This clone was detected only once. The CDR3 DNA reads TGTGCCAGTACCATAAGACAGGGGCAGTACAATGAGCAGTTCTTC. Encoded protein: CASTIRQGQYNEQFF. The chain combines TRBV19 with TRBJ2-1; 8 nucleotides line up with TRBD1. In germline, CDR1 is LNHDA, CDR2 SQIVND (reference sequence). This CDR3 has 15 residues. The V segment lost 7 bases and the J segment 4 bases; nucleotides outside the gene matches: 9.

The chain employs TRBV12-3 or TRBV12-4 and TRBJ1-5; 7 positions match TRBD1. This CDR3 region has 13 residues. J lost 7 bases, V lost 6 bases, and 6 bases had no gene match. CDR3 in DNA: TGTGCCAGCAGAGACAGGGTAGGCCAGCCCCAGCATTTT. Protein product: CASRDRVGQPQHF.

The rearrangement joins TRBV18 to TRBJ1-1; D uncertain. The CDR3 covers 13 residues. Looked up from germline, CDR1 is KGHSH and CDR2 is LQKENI. Trimming shortened V by 5 bases and J by 3 bases, and 10 bases separated the two germline ends. CDR3 loop: CASSSDTYTEAFF. The CDR3 DNA reads as TGTGCCAGCTCATCCGACACCTACACTGAAGCTTTCTTT.

The chain joins TRBV11-3 to TRBJ2-1; 7 bases are a match to TRBD1. From germline, CDR1 is SGHNT and CDR2 YENEEA. Trimming at V came to 2 bases and at J to 4 bases, leaving 5 bases not matched to a gene. The CDR3 loop spans 15 amino acids. CDR3 region: CASSLTGQFYNEQFF. The CDR3 nucleotides read TGTGCCAGCAGCTTAACGGGACAGTTTTACAATGAGCAGTTCTTC.

The chain links TRBV5-6 to TRBJ1-1; no definite D call. From germline, CDR1 is SGHDT and CDR2 YYEEEE. The V end lost 4 bases, the J end lost 6 bases, and 16 bases lay between the germline ends. The CDR3 spans 14 residues. In nucleotides, the CDR3 is TGTGCCAGCAGCCACCGGGTTTCTCAAGCTGAAGCTTTCTTT. It specifies CASSHRVSQAEAFF.

The CDR3 loop reads CASGRTEDEAFF. The CDR3 DNA reads TGTGCTAGTGGCCGGACAGAAGATGAAGCTTTCTTT. The V call is TRBV12-5, the J call TRBJ1-1, with D tentatively TRBD1 (6 bases). Trimming pared 6 bases from V and 7 bases from J, leaving 12 bases between. This CDR3 has 12 residues. From germline, CDR1 is LGHNT and CDR2 FRNRAP.

This sequence joins TRBV6-5 and TRBJ1-2; D unclear. The CDR3 loop spans 15 amino acids. Germline CDR1 reads MNHEY; CDR2 reads SVGAGI. With 5 bases removed from V and 4 bases from J, the gap between germline ends came to 17 bases. The CDR3 sequence: CASSPSSGPPYGYTF. The CDR3 DNA sequence: TGTGCCAGCAGTCCCTCGAGTGGGCCTCCCTATGGCTACACCTTC.

This chain connects TRBV28 to TRBJ1-6; D is ambiguous. Trimming took off 6 bases at V and 7 bases at J, with 22 bases between the two ends. Germline CDR1 reads MDHEN; CDR2 reads SYDVKM. The length of the CDR3 is 17 residues. The CDR3 spells CASRFIPRWRNNSPLHF. In DNA form, the CDR3 reads TGTGCCAGCAGGTTCATACCCCGGTGGCGGAACAATTCACCCCTCCACTTT.

The chain couples TRBV6-5 to TRBJ1-1, with TRBD1 as a possible D gene (6 bases). There are 16 residues in the CDR3. CDR1 and CDR2 (germline): MNHEY, SVGAGI. V lost 1 base and J lost 4, with 16 bases in between. The CDR3 protein is CASSYYRGGYSTEAFF. The CDR3 nucleotides read TGTGCCAGCAGTTACTACCGAGGGGGTTACAGCACTGAAGCTTTCTTT.

The V gene is TRBV6-1, the J gene TRBJ2-7; TRBD1 matches 9 bases. Germline V gives CDR1 MNHNS, CDR2 SASEGT. V dropped 4 bases and J dropped 3; count of bases not matched to a gene: 10. The CDR3 contains 16 residues. The DNA for the CDR3 is TGTGCCAGCAGTGGACACCAACAGGGGGCAGGCTACGAGCAGTACGTC. It translates to CASSGHQQGAGYEQYV.

The gene calls are TRBV7-2 and TRBJ2-1; 8 nucleotides match TRBD2. Trimming cost V 5 bases and J 8 bases; bases outside gene matches: 17. CDR1 is SGHTA, CDR2 FQGNSA, per germline. The CDR3 has 17 residues. The CDR3, as DNA: TGTGCCAGCAGCCCAGGTCGTGCCGGGACTAGGGGATATGAGCAGTTCTTC. It is translated as CASSPGRAGTRGYEQFF. Variable domain in full (rest from reference TRBV7-2 and TRBJ2-1): GAGVSQSPSNKVTEKGKDVELRCDPISGHTALYWYRQSLGQGLEFLIYFQGNSAPDKSGLPSDRFSAERTGGSVSTLTIQRTQQEDSAVYLCASSPGRAGTRGYEQFFGPGTRLTVL.

This clone has just a few counts. The chain has TRBV10-2 and TRBJ2-3, with D perhaps matching TRBD2 (6 bases). This CDR3 is built from 16 residues. Trimming took 4 bases from V and 2 from J, leaving 16 bases between them. CDR1 WSHSY and CDR2 SAAADI come from the germline V gene. The CDR3 bases are TGCGCCAGCAGTGGGCCTAGCGAAATATTCACAGATACGCAGTATTTT. It translates to CASSGPSEIFTDTQYF.

The genes are TRBV6-4 and TRBJ2-1; perhaps TRBD1 as D (8 bases). V gave up 6 bases and J gave up 6 bases, with 15 bases separating them. This CDR3 region has 14 residues. Germline CDR1 and CDR2: MRHNA and SNTAGT. The CDR3 reads CASSTGGVINEQFF. Written as DNA, the CDR3 is TGTGCCAGCAGCACAGGGGGGGTAATCAATGAGCAGTTCTTC.

This chain links TRBV10-3 with TRBJ1-5, with D uncertain. CDR1 and CDR2 (germline): ENHRY, SYGVKD. CDR3 length: 18 amino acids. V was cut by 0 bases and J by 1 base, with 16 bases left in between. DNA for the CDR3: TGTGCCATCAGTGAGTCGGTGGTTGGGAGTGGAAGCAATCAGCCCCAGCATTTT. This codes for CAISESVVGSGSNQPQHF.

The CDR3, as DNA: TGTGCCAGCAGTGACCTCGGACAGTTCGACGAGCAGTACGTC. Encoded protein: CASSDLGQFDEQYV. The V and J genes are TRBV6-2 or TRBV6-3 and TRBJ2-7; TRBD1 might be the D (6 bases). The CDR3 sequence is 14 residues long. Germline CDR1 is MNHEY and CDR2 is SVGEGT. The V gene lost 5 bases and the J gene lost 5 bases, with 16 bases spanning the gap.

The J gene is TRBJ1-5, the V gene TRBV4-1, with unresolved D. The CDR3 has 15 residues. Between the trimmed V and J ends, which lost 4 bases and 0 bases, there was a span of 10 bases. Germline lookup yields CDR1 MGHRA and CDR2 YSYEKL. The CDR3 DNA is TGCGCCAGCAGCCCGGGAGAGTCTAGCAATCAGCCCCAGCATTTT. Translation: CASSPGESSNQPQHF.

J is TRBJ1-1 and V is TRBV3-1 (or the pseudogene TRBV3-2), with D possibly being TRBD1 (5 bases). The CDR3 is 15 residues long. V lost 0 bases to trimming and J lost 3 bases, with 11 bases between them. Germline V gives CDR1 LGHDT, CDR2 YNNKEL (reference sequence). CDR3 coding DNA: TGTGCCAGCAGCCAAGATTTGGACACGGACACTGAAGCTTTCTTT. Translated, it gives CASSQDLDTDTEAFF.

The CDR3 loop is CASSLAFGVGLSNYGYTF. The DNA for the CDR3 is TGTGCCAGCAGCTTAGCATTCGGTGTTGGACTTTCTAACTATGGCTACACCTTC. The chain uses TRBV7-9 and TRBJ1-2, with D unresolved. CDR3 length: 18 residues. Trimming shortened V by 0 bases and J by 0 bases, and 17 bases separated the two germline ends. Germline assignment: CDR1 SEHNR and CDR2 FQNEAQ (reference sequence).